Listed here is a single T cell receptor (beta chain). This clone's antigen is unknown. No quality values exist for individual bases; no much larger clone is one base distant. This entry belongs to a study of blood T cells in healthy people across ages (dated by TCRdb to 2014 to 2015). Background on the whole study: In model experiments, roughly one uniquely barcoded TCR beta cDNA molecule per two T cells was captured by template switching. The donors were split into four age groups: young (average around 15 years), middle-aged (39), aged (around 67) and long-lived (over 75). Age-related changes in TCR beta repertoire diversity were measured in the study by deep sequencing normalized with unique cDNA molecular identifiers. Two additional independent replicas of 1 million unique cDNA reads from the same blood draw were analyzed for two donors (one aged 18 to 29 and one aged 80 or older). To avoid experimental bias, donors of different ages were spread randomly across the sequencing lanes. Beyond this particular receptor, the publication reports: Total diversity estimates from one million sequenced T cells were considered lower bounds and underestimates. Observed TCR beta diversity correlated strongly with the percentage of naive T cells measured by flow cytometry. Because profiling used bulk unsorted PBMCs, naive and antigen-experienced compartments could not be compared conclusively. Compared with the aged group, the long-lived group had more naive CD4+ T cells, fewer expanded clones and increased TCR diversity, a pattern suggesting age selection. Because donor CMV infection status was unknown, age-related changes in expanded clonotypes were potentially confounded. As age increased, observed TCR beta diversity per million T cells dropped in a roughly linear way, and a significant reduction was already evident by age roughly 36.

The approximately 40 donors, aged about 6 to 100 years, were systemically healthy Caucasian individuals from Russia. Approximately 9.7 milliliters of peripheral blood were drawn from each donor into EDTA-treated Vacutainer tubes. PBMCs were isolated by Ficoll-Paque density-gradient centrifugation, with at least 7 million obtained per sample. Total RNA, at least 5.5 micrograms per sample, was extracted from PBMCs with Trizol reagent. For every donor, an aliquot of PBMCs went through flow cytometry to measure the percentages of naive CD45RAhigh/CD27high T cells. CDR1 and CDR2 were assigned from the germline V gene as SGHRS and YFSETQ. From cysteine to phenylalanine, the CDR3 is 14 amino acids long. The read is trimmed to its CDR3 DNA, 42 bases read in frame from base 1. Unmatched junction bases come to 7, with V trimmed by 1 base and J by 6 bases. Library preparation used 5' RACE. Instrument on record: Illumina HiSeq 2500. A second roughly 7 to 11 cycle PCR used a sample-barcoded 5' primer and a J-beta primer mix. A template-switch 5' adaptor carrying 12 random nucleotides introduced a unique molecular identifier onto each TCR beta cDNA molecule. Each sample yielded at least 3 million CDR3-containing paired-end reads. The Mint cDNA synthesis kit, primed by a TRBC-specific oligonucleotide, was used to synthesize first-strand cDNA from all RNA. Following uracil-DNA glycosylase treatment, a first 18-cycle PCR with universal primers M1SS and BC2_uni_R was performed on all cDNA. From the authors' description of their analysis: Each sample was normalized by randomly selecting 1 million high-quality reads, each carrying a distinct molecular identifier. Instead of being binned into consensus sequences, reads with shared molecular identifiers were discarded. MiTCR, set to a Q25 quality threshold and the strictest error-elimination algorithm, was used for CDR3 identification, clonotype clustering and error correction. Lower-bound total TCR beta diversity was estimated with a nonparametric unseen species model using Euler transformation. TCRdb applied fastp at Q25 and MiXCR to the public reads, then kept only in-frame beta chains. Records with the same CDR3 protein are collapsed into one entry carrying the most frequent genes and DNA. TCRdb, not the authors, supplied the V and J calls. The sample contains 1.5 million to 2 million distinct CDR3 sequences, roughly 49% of them found a single time. The ten largest clones take up approximately 2.1% of the sample.

The sequencing sample was made of blood. This sequence uses TRBV5-1 and TRBJ2-7; TRBD1 matches 7 bases in the middle. This clonotype was sampled from a woman in her thirties or forties in good health. The CDR3 amino acid sequence is: CASSLWTGGGEQYF. The DNA sequence is as follows: TGCGCCAGCAGCTTGTGGACAGGAGGTGGCGAGCAGTACTTC.